This T cell receptor beta chain was recorded in a study of T-cell reconstitution after alpha-beta-depleted transplantation in children listed by TCRdb under 2016. Looking at the study overall: The study quantitatively tracked T-cell immune reconstitution after TCRalphabeta/CD19-depleted allogeneic hematopoietic cell transplantation in children using TCR repertoire profiling.

This clonotype has a handful of counts. Its antigen has not been determined. Base-call qualities are not available, and no considerably larger clone is one nucleotide away. V ends up 1 base short and J 2 bases short, with an unmatched junction base count of 6. Measured from the cysteine to the phenylalanine, the CDR3 is 16 residues long. CDR3 DNA is the only sequence kept; it has 48 bases, read in frame from the first base. Based on the germline V gene, the CDR1 and CDR2 sequences are SGHVS and FQNEAQ. Receptor amplification or capture employed PCR. The sequencer was an Illumina HiSeq 2500. To normalize quantification of the TCRbeta repertoire, the TCR libraries were built with molecular barcoding that relied on unique molecular identifiers. The public sequencing data were trimmed at Q25 with fastp and processed into clonotypes with MiXCR by TCRdb, which kept only in-frame beta chains. For every CDR3 protein sequence, its rows merge into one entry that carries the most common genes and DNA. Recorded for this sample are 450,000 to 500,000 distinct CDR3 sequences; around 13% of them occurred a single time. The top ten hold around 5.8% of the sample.

This clonotype was sampled from a human donor who donated a stem cell graft to a child with combined immunodeficiency. The material sequenced was PBMCs from the stem cell graft donor, taken from the stem cell graft. The sequence is built from TRBV7-8 and TRBJ2-3; TRBD2 matches 7 bases in the middle. The nucleotide sequence is given as TGTGCCAGCAGCTTAGGTCCTAGCGGCAACACAGATACGCAGTATTTT. Its protein product is CASSLGPSGNTDTQYF.